This entry lists 27 T cell receptor beta chains sequenced from one sample in a study of vaccination and CD4 T cells after COVID-19. These receptors' antigens are unknown. Treatment reported: approximately nine-day PBMC culture with coronavirus spike peptide pools or control peptides (ViraFEST assay). The Oncomine TCR Beta short-read assay was applied to DNA of cultured CD4+ T cells. MiXCR, run by TCRdb on the PCR reads, gives a single entry per CDR3 protein. The sample consists of approximately 12,000 distinct CDR3 sequences, almost 65% of them appearing once. The material was CD4+ T cells from blood, cultured in vitro, obtained before SARS-CoV-2 vaccination. Receptor source: a human donor who had recovered from COVID-19.

This rearrangement joins TRBV6-5 to TRBJ2-7; 8 nucleotides match TRBD2. V gave up 2 bases and J gave up 2 bases; unmatched junction bases: 14. The CDR3 totals 18 residues. The germline V gene encodes CDR1 MNHEY and CDR2 SVGAGI. CDR3 sequence: CASSYRRTIGLAAYEQYF. CDR3 DNA sequence: TGTGCCAGCAGTTACCGTAGAACAATTGGACTAGCAGCCTACGAGCAGTACTTC.

The chain couples TRBV19 to TRBJ2-3; possible D gene TRBD2, 5 bases. V was clipped by 6 bases and J by 1 base, with 20 bases between them. Germline-derived CDR1 and CDR2 are LNHDA and SQIVND (reference sequence). This CDR3 is built from 17 residues. CDR3 sequence reads: CASSLSGPGKGTDTQYF. Here the CDR3 DNA reads TGTGCCAGTAGCCTATCCGGGCCCGGGAAGGGCACAGATACGCAGTATTTT.

This clonotype was observed a few times. CDR3 residues: CSASSDRENSPLHF. The CDR3 coding sequence is TGCAGTGCTTCGTCCGACAGGGAGAATTCACCCCTCCACTTT. The chain combines TRBV20-1 with TRBJ1-6; 7 bases match TRBD1. Looked up from germline, CDR1 is DFQATT and CDR2 is SNEGSKA (reference sequence). This CDR3 region has 14 residues. V lost 5 bases to trimming and J lost 7 bases; unmatched junction nucleotides: 8.

This chain's CDR3 is CASSYPERRFTDTQYF. CDR3 DNA: TGTGCCAGCAGTTACCCAGAGCGAAGGTTCACAGATACGCAGTATTTT. The chain is built from TRBV6-7 and TRBJ2-3, with D unresolved. TRBV6-7 is an open reading frame whose function is uncertain. This CDR3 has 16 amino acids. The V gene lost 2 bases and the J gene lost 2 bases, with 14 bases spanning the gap.

V and J are TRBV10-3 and TRBJ1-2; D uncertain. V gave up 3 bases and J gave up 4 bases, with 6 bases separating them. CDR1 and CDR2 (germline): ENHRY, SYGVKD. This CDR3 has 12 amino acids. The CDR3 here is CAISDGAYGYTF. The CDR3, as DNA: TGTGCCATCAGTGACGGAGCCTATGGCTACACCTTC.

The CDR3 is CASSPSVTRDGYTF. CDR3 coding DNA: TGTGCCAGCTCACCGTCAGTGACCAGAGATGGCTACACCTTC. The rearrangement links TRBV18 to TRBJ1-2; D is uncertain. V was cut by 3 bases and J by 6 bases, with 14 bases left in between. CDR1 and CDR2 from the germline V gene are KGHSH and LQKENI. There are 14 residues in the CDR3.

The V call is TRBV20-1, the J call TRBJ2-1, with 9 nucleotides matching TRBD2. The CDR3 is 12 residues long. V lost 4 bases to trimming and J lost 10 bases; unmatched junction nucleotides: 5. Germline lookup yields CDR1 DFQATT and CDR2 SNEGSKA (reference sequence). In DNA, the CDR3 is TGCAGTGCTACAGCGGGAGGCTGGGAGCAGTTCTTC. Translation: CSATAGGWEQFF.

The rearrangement links TRBV28 to TRBJ1-2; a possible D gene is TRBD1 (5 bases). This CDR3 region has 14 residues. CDR1 and CDR2 from the germline V gene are MDHEN and SYDVKM. The V gene lost 1 base and the J gene lost 7 bases, with 13 bases spanning the gap. CDR3 DNA: TGTGCCAGCAGTTTATATGGGGCTCGAGGTGGCTACACCTTC. Residues: CASSLYGARGGYTF.

V and J are TRBV20-1 and TRBJ2-7; tentative D call: TRBD2 (6 bases). Trimming shortened V by 0 bases and J by 5 bases, and 23 bases separated the two germline ends. Per the germline V gene, CDR1 is DFQATT and CDR2 is SNEGSKA (reference sequence). CDR3 length: 17 residues. In DNA form, the CDR3 reads TGCAGTGCTAGAGATTCCCAGTTGGGGCTAGCGCTGAACGAGCAGTACTTC. It specifies CSARDSQLGLALNEQYF.

V and J are TRBV28 and TRBJ2-3; D is possibly TRBD2 (6 bases). Germline CDR1 is MDHEN and CDR2 is SYDVKM. The CDR3 spans 13 residues. Trimming left V 6 bases short and J 6 bases short, with 13 bases between. For the CDR3, the DNA is TGTGCCAGCAGGGGAGGTACAGAGGATACGCAGTATTTT. Protein product: CASRGGTEDTQYF.

The chain recombines TRBV28 with TRBJ2-3, with D possibly being TRBD1 or TRBD2 (5 bases each). Germline loops: CDR1 MDHEN, CDR2 SYDVKM. This CDR3 is built from 15 residues. V was pared by 5 bases and J by 2 bases, with 14 bases between. CDR3 in DNA: TGTGCCAGCAGTGAGGGGCAAGCGGACACAGATACGCAGTATTTT. Amino acid sequence: CASSEGQADTDTQYF.

The V gene is TRBV24-1, the J gene TRBJ2-2; D is perhaps TRBD1 (6 bases). CDR1 and CDR2 from the germline V gene are KGHDR and SFDVKD. The ends were cut back, 0 bases at V and 4 bases at J, with 8 bases in the middle. CDR3 length: 15 residues. The CDR3 is CATSDLKGVTGELFF. The CDR3 DNA reads TGTGCCACCAGTGATTTGAAGGGGGTCACCGGGGAGCTGTTTTTT.

The chain has TRBV6-1 and TRBJ1-4; 7 bases match TRBD1. Germline loops: CDR1 MNHNS, CDR2 SASEGT. The CDR3 is 15 amino acids. V dropped 5 bases and J dropped 7; count of bases not matched to a gene: 10. The DNA for the CDR3 is TGTGCCAGCAGTACTGCAAGGGGGCGCAGTGAAAAACTGTTTTTT. As protein: CASSTARGRSEKLFF.

This clonotype counts as medium-sized (0.01 to 0.1%). The chain links TRBV20-1 to TRBJ2-7; weak D call: TRBD2 (5 bases). Germline loops: CDR1 DFQATT, CDR2 SNEGSKA (reference sequence). V lost 6 bases and J lost 1, with 16 bases in between. CDR3 length equals 14 residues. The CDR3 bases are TGCAGTGCCCCCGCGAGCGGAGGTTCCTACGAGCAGTACTTC. Translation gives CSAPASGGSYEQYF.

The V gene is TRBV5-4, the J gene TRBJ2-7; D perhaps matches TRBD1 (6 bases). The CDR3 is 15 amino acids. V dropped 5 bases and J dropped 0 bases, with 15 bases sitting between them. The V gene's germline CDR1 is SGHNT and CDR2 YYREEE (reference sequence). CDR3 residues: CASRQDSSLSYEQYF. Here the CDR3 DNA reads TGTGCCAGCAGACAGGACAGTAGCCTCTCCTACGAGCAGTACTTC.

The chain couples TRBV6-1 to TRBJ1-3, with D possibly matching TRBD1 (5 bases). Germline V CDR1 and CDR2: MNHNS, SASEGT. V lost 6 bases and J lost 0, with 12 bases in between. The CDR3 contains 15 residues. Here the CDR3 reads CASSPGLDSGNTIYF. CDR3 DNA: TGTGCCAGCAGCCCGGGACTTGACTCTGGAAACACCATATATTTT.

The chain carries TRBV15 and TRBJ2-2; D uncertain. There are 15 residues in the CDR3. The germline V and J ends were trimmed by 3 bases and 2 bases, with 10 bases remaining between them. Germline V gene lookup returns CDR1 LNHNV and CDR2 YYDKDF (reference sequence). The CDR3: CATSRKRLNTGELFF. Here the CDR3 DNA reads TGTGCCACCAGCAGGAAAAGACTTAACACCGGGGAGCTGTTTTTT.

The rearrangement links TRBV4-3 to TRBJ2-7; 8 bases agree with TRBD2. CDR3 length equals 18 residues. V lost 5 bases, J lost 1 base, and 16 bases stayed unmatched. Per the germline V gene, CDR1 is LGHNA and CDR2 is YSLEER. CDR3 protein: CASSKGLAASPTSYEQYF. The DNA of the CDR3 is TGCGCCAGCAGCAAAGGACTAGCTGCTTCCCCTACGTCCTACGAGCAGTACTTC.

J is TRBJ1-2 and V is TRBV5-1, with a weak D call TRBD1 (5 bases). V was shortened by 0 bases and J by 5 bases, with 11 bases between the two germline ends. Germline CDR1 reads SGHRS; CDR2 reads YFSETQ. The CDR3 is made up of 14 amino acids. The CDR3 DNA reads as TGCGCCAGCAGCTTGGCCGGGACTGATTATGGCTACACCTTC. Its protein is CASSLAGTDYGYTF.

This clonotype was observed once. This sequence joins TRBV6-1 and TRBJ1-3, with D possibly matching TRBD1 (5 bases). Germline loops: CDR1 MNHNS, CDR2 SASEGT. V was shortened by 5 bases and J by 1 base, with 12 bases between the two germline ends. The CDR3 covers 15 residues. Here the CDR3 reads CASSRTFYSGNTIYF. DNA of the CDR3: TGTGCCAGCAGTCGGACATTCTATTCTGGAAACACCATATATTTT.

The chain couples TRBV20-1 to TRBJ2-1; TRBD2 matches at 12 bases. The CDR3 spans 14 residues. The germline gives CDR1 DFQATT, CDR2 SNEGSKA (reference sequence). Losses at the gene ends were 1 base for V and 8 bases for J; bases not matched to a gene: 3. This CDR3 reads CSARGLAGVHEQFF. Written as DNA, the CDR3 is TGCAGTGCTAGAGGACTAGCGGGAGTCCATGAGCAGTTCTTC.

This clonotype showed up just once. The genes are TRBV11-2 and TRBJ1-1, with unresolved D. Germline V gives CDR1 SGHAT, CDR2 FQNNGV. The V and J ends lost 3 bases and 5 bases respectively, with 10 bases between them. The CDR3 runs 13 residues. The CDR3, as DNA: TGTGCCAGCAGCTTTGTACGCGGGACTGAAGCTTTCTTT. Protein: CASSFVRGTEAFF.

The chain couples TRBV20-1 to TRBJ2-1; D ambiguous. The CDR3 is made up of 16 amino acids. Trimming stripped 6 bases from V and 5 bases from J, with 23 bases between. Looked up from germline, CDR1 is DFQATT and CDR2 is SNEGSKA (reference sequence). CDR3 nucleotide sequence: TGCAGTGCCCCCGACACCTCGGTGAGACACAACAATGAGCAGTTCTTC. Protein: CSAPDTSVRHNNEQFF.

The chain employs TRBV12-3 or TRBV12-4 and TRBJ2-5; the D is unclear. V shed 5 bases and J shed 1 base, with 8 bases lying between them. The CDR3 covers 13 residues. The CDR3 protein is CASSRGSQETQYF. The CDR3 DNA sequence: TGTGCCAGCAGTCGCGGCTCCCAAGAGACCCAGTACTTC.

The V call is TRBV10-3, the J call TRBJ2-7; 9 bases fit TRBD1. This CDR3 has 14 amino acids. V shed 8 bases and J 4 bases; nucleotides not matched to a gene: 9. Per germline, CDR1 ENHRY and CDR2 SYGVKD. Here the CDR3 DNA reads TGTGCCATCGGATCCGGGACAGGGTCTTACGAGCAGTACTTC. Translating it yields CAIGSGTGSYEQYF.

The chain's CDR3 is CASSSRTAGSTDTQYF. Written as DNA, the CDR3 is TGTGCCAGCAGTTCCCGGACAGCAGGTAGCACAGATACGCAGTATTTT. This chain uses TRBV6-5 with TRBJ2-3, with TRBD1 as a possible D gene (6 bases). The CDR3 is 16 amino acids. The germline gives CDR1 MNHEY, CDR2 SVGAGI. V dropped 4 bases and J dropped 0 bases, with 14 bases sitting between them.

Only a few counts were recorded for this clonotype. The V and J genes are TRBV5-1 and TRBJ2-1; unclear D gene. CDR3 size: 15 residues. In germline, CDR1 is SGHRS, CDR2 YFSETQ. V shed 0 bases and J shed 4 bases, with 11 bases lying between them. The CDR3 reads CASSLVADPYNEQFF. CDR3 DNA: TGCGCCAGCAGCTTGGTGGCCGATCCGTACAATGAGCAGTTCTTC.